This TCR beta chain originates from a study of PD-1 blockade in mismatch repair-deficient tumors. Study-wide context: Patients had 12 mismatch repair-deficient cancer types, all previously treated and progressing.

A remark on this clone: Its specificity is not known.

PCR or immunohistochemistry showed mismatch repair deficiency in every enrolled patient. The TCR-sequenced patients were a few responders to pembrolizumab. The protocol was immunoSEQ multiplex PCR, while the TCRdb copy is restricted to in-frame clones and leaves out a portion. Seen here are under 25,000 clones, approximately 80% observed once, and the top ten hold around 1.5%. V dropped 3 bases and J dropped 5; count of bases not matched to a gene: 8. CDR3 size: 15 residues. From germline, CDR1 is SGDLS and CDR2 YYNGEE. Overall study results and limits: Rapid post-treatment expansion, then contraction, generally preceding radiologic response, marked tumor-resident clones.

This TCR derives from an adult with mismatch repair-deficient cancer. Source: PBMCs, taken 52 weeks after starting pembrolizumab. The chain recombines TRBV9 with TRBJ2-1; 7 positions match TRBD2. The CDR3 protein is CASSEGGNSDNEQFF. As DNA, the CDR3 is TGTGCCAGCAGCGAGGGAGGGAATTCAGACAATGAGCAGTTCTTC.